A selection of T cell receptor beta chains follows, all from one sample in a study of regulatory T cells in long-lasting Graves disease. TCRdb re-derived calls from the multiplex PCR reads in MiXCR, one entry per CDR3 protein. The sample has around 400,000 distinct CDR3 sequences; 12% are singletons. This sample also appeared in a second study, on T cells in Graves' hyperthyroidism and ophthalmopathy.

Here the sequenced sample was peripheral blood mononuclear cells (PBMCs), taken at new diagnosis, from a patient treated with antithyroid drugs. The receptor source for this set is a young woman with Graves disease. CDR3s include the opening cysteine and the closing phenylalanine or tryptophan. The D gene is left open where the match is weak. Only part of the rows carry a size: once, few, many, or a class if the clone is expanded.

>TRBV28|many|.|TRBJ2-6
CASSSEGASGANVLTF
TGTGCCAGCAGTTCAGAGGGCGCGAGTGGGGCCAACGTCCTGACTTTC
>TRBV3-1|few|.|TRBJ1-1
CASSQELGENTEAFF
TGTGCCAGCAGCCAAGAGTTGGGGGAGAACACTGAAGCTTTCTTT
>TRBV7-2|many|TRBD2|TRBJ2-1
CASSLGTSRNNEQFF
TGTGCCAGCAGCTTGGGGACTAGCAGAAACAATGAGCAGTTCTTC
>TRBV7-8|many|.|TRBJ2-1
CASSPRLSNEQFF
TGTGCCAGCAGCCCCCGGTTGAGCAATGAGCAGTTCTTC
>TRBV7-3|many|.|TRBJ2-3
CASSPDGTDTQYF
TGTGCCAGCAGCCCGGATGGCACAGATACGCAGTATTTT
>TRBV20-1|many|.|TRBJ2-7
CSARTSGEQYF
TGCAGTGCCCGGACCTCCGGCGAGCAGTACTTC
>TRBV6-1|few|TRBD1|TRBJ2-2
CASTSRTGSTGELFF
TGTGCCAGCACCTCCCGGACAGGTTCCACCGGGGAGCTGTTTTTT
>TRBV20-1|many|.|TRBJ2-4
CSARDEFEAKNIQYF
TGCAGTGCTAGAGATGAATTCGAAGCCAAAAACATTCAGTACTTC
>TRBV13|.|.|TRBJ1-1
CASSYGRGRGTEAFF
TGTGCCAGCAGCTATGGCAGGGGTAGGGGCACTGAAGCTTTCTTT
>TRBV20-1|many|.|TRBJ1-1
CSHIVAAMNTEAFF
TGCAGCCACATAGTGGCGGCCATGAACACTGAAGCTTTCTTT
>TRBV12-3/TRBV12-4|.|.|TRBJ2-3
CASSYSGTDTQYF
TGTGCCAGCAGCTATTCCGGCACAGATACGCAGTATTTT
>TRBV7-9|many|.|TRBJ2-1
CASSPRQGPDYNEQFF
TGTGCCAGCAGCCCTAGGCAGGGTCCCGACTACAATGAGCAGTTCTTC
>TRBV11-2|many|.|TRBJ1-4
CASSSNEQAPNEKLFF
TGTGCCAGCAGCTCCAACGAACAGGCCCCTAATGAAAAACTGTTTTTT
>TRBV11-2|many|TRBD2|TRBJ2-7
CASSLEPSGERHEQYF
TGTGCCAGCAGCTTAGAGCCGAGCGGGGAGAGACACGAGCAGTACTTC
>TRBV7-9|many|.|TRBJ1-1
CASSLSGSNTEAFF
TGTGCCAGCAGTTTGAGTGGATCGAACACTGAAGCTTTCTTT
>TRBV28|many|.|TRBJ2-3
CASRPQGTDTQYF
TGTGCCAGCAGACCCCAAGGCACAGATACGCAGTATTTT
>TRBV12-3/TRBV12-4|many|.|TRBJ2-1
CASSSEAYNEQFF
TGTGCCAGCAGTTCAGAGGCCTACAATGAGCAGTTCTTC
>TRBV20-1|many|TRBD1|TRBJ2-1
CSARPGTGEHNEQFF
TGCAGTGCCAGACCCGGGACAGGGGAGCACAATGAGCAGTTCTTC
>TRBV12-3/TRBV12-4|.|TRBD1|TRBJ2-1
CASSTLDRGLSYNEQFF
TGTGCCAGCAGTACCCTCGACAGGGGGCTATCCTACAATGAGCAGTTCTTC
>TRBV9|many|TRBD1|TRBJ2-7
CASSVTGSRGYYEQYF
TGTGCCAGCAGCGTGACAGGGTCGAGGGGATACTACGAGCAGTACTTC
>TRBV6-5|many|.|TRBJ1-4
CASSSPLGTGINEKLFF
TGTGCCAGCAGTTCACCTTTGGGGACGGGGATCAATGAAAAACTGTTTTTT
>TRBV4-3|many|TRBD2|TRBJ2-1
CASSQGTSDNEQFF
TGCGCCAGCAGCCAAGGGACTAGCGACAATGAGCAGTTCTTC
>TRBV6-2/TRBV6-3|.|.|TRBJ2-6
CASSYGSGANVLTF
TGTGCCAGCAGTTACGGCTCTGGGGCCAACGTCCTGACTTTC
>TRBV29-1|many|TRBD1|TRBJ1-2
CSVARTGNRDGYTF
TGCAGCGTTGCTCGGACAGGGAATAGAGATGGCTACACCTTC
>TRBV6-5|many|TRBD1|TRBJ1-5
CASSYRGWAGGSNQPQHF
TGTGCCAGCAGCTATCGAGGGTGGGCAGGGGGAAGCAATCAGCCCCAGCATTTT
>TRBV5-1|many|.|TRBJ2-1
CASSPHPVLGYNEQFF
TGCGCCAGCAGCCCGCACCCCGTTTTAGGGTACAATGAGCAGTTCTTC
>TRBV7-9|.|.|TRBJ1-2
CASSQGMNYGYTF
TGTGCCAGCAGCCAGGGAATGAACTATGGCTACACCTTC
>TRBV3-1|many|.|TRBJ1-3
CASSQPGHSGNTIYF
TGTGCCAGCAGCCAACCCGGCCATAGCGGAAACACCATATATTTT
>TRBV7-9|many|TRBD2|TRBJ2-2
CASSERTSGGGRNTGELFF
TGTGCCAGCAGCGAAAGGACTAGCGGGGGGGGCCGAAACACCGGGGAGCTGTTTTTT
>TRBV28|many|TRBD1|TRBJ1-2
CATYLPFRTGRGQGHGYTF
TGTGCCACTTACCTTCCCTTTAGGACGGGTAGGGGGCAAGGTCATGGCTACACCTTC
>TRBV6-1|many|.|TRBJ1-1
CASSEEGGKWTTEAFF
TGTGCCAGCAGTGAAGAAGGGGGGAAGTGGACCACTGAAGCTTTCTTT
>TRBV12-3/TRBV12-4|many|.|TRBJ2-6
CASSPGPFEGANVLTF
TGTGCCAGCAGCCCGGGACCCTTTGAGGGGGCCAACGTCCTGACTTTC
>TRBV20-1|.|TRBD2|TRBJ2-5
CSASGGALETQYF
TGCAGTGCTAGCGGGGGGGCCTTAGAGACCCAGTACTTC